This T cell receptor (beta chain) stems from a study of identical twins (dated by TCRdb to about 2016). In terms of the full investigation: To test whether fetal clonotypes persist, this study deep-sequenced TCR alpha and beta repertoires from monozygotic twins, from unrelated adults of various ages, and from cord blood. To rule out contamination, the twin experiments were replicated at different times with different library preparation protocols. General conclusions and limits of the study: Because the same donors could not be followed over many years, the conclusions depended on cross-sectional statistical analysis. Zero-insertion analyses could be partly confounded by invariant T cells such as MAIT and iNKT, although diverse VJ usage argued against such confounding for most clonotypes. Compared with coincidental sharing between unrelated individuals, out-of-frame TCR alpha sequences shared between twins showed an excess of sequences with low generation probability. In beta out-of-frame sequences, excess twin sharing was weaker, because having fewer shared sequences lowered the signal-to-noise ratio. Fewer insertions were carried by abundant cord blood beta clonotypes, a similar but weaker trend appeared in young adult naive repertoires, and no such trend appeared in memory repertoires. In monozygotic twins, recombination models systematically underestimated out-of-frame TCR alpha sharing, but the models matched the sharing seen between unrelated individuals.

Via the germline V gene (reference sequence), CDR1 is LNHDA and CDR2 SQIVND. Inclusive of the bounding cysteine and phenylalanine, the CDR3 is 14 residues long. Only the CDR3 DNA stays, 42 bases, in frame from base 1. V trim: 4 bases; J trim: 1 base; unmatched bases: 2. As to this clonotype: No antigen is known for it. No much larger clone is present one base from it, and per-base qualities are unavailable.

All donors were healthy Caucasians. Three pairs of female monozygotic twins, all aged 18 to 29 years, made up the twin cohort. Positive isolation kits from Invitrogen were used to isolate CD4+ and CD8+ T cell populations. Library construction relied on 5' RACE. TCRdb records Illumina HiSeq 2000 as the sequencer. Template switching introduced a universal primer binding site; the final cDNA contained a unique molecular identifier, enabling accurate counting of TCR cDNA molecules. Specific primers in the conserved constant-segment region were used to synthesize first-strand cDNA for TCR alpha and beta chains. To control for contamination, every cDNA library was double barcoded, receiving both a SMART-Mk sample barcode and Illumina barcodes. Two successive PCR steps introduced TruSeq adapter sequences along with Illumina sample barcodes. TCR alpha and beta cDNA libraries were sequenced on the Illumina HiSeq platform with custom primers. As for the original processing: MiGEC processed the raw reads to extract unique molecular identifiers, while MiXCR was used to determine the CDR3 positions. For each individual, recombination models were inferred using an EM algorithm with the repgenHMM and IGoR tools. Shared clonotype analysis was performed with the tcR package in R, normalizing sharing by the product of cloneset sizes. Out-of-frame nonproductive sequences were analyzed to study raw recombination free of thymic and clonal selection effects. TCRdb trimmed the raw reads at Q25, called clones with MiXCR and kept productive beta chains. Rows with a matching CDR3 protein are joined into one entry that keeps the most common DNA and genes. These V and J calls rely on TCRdb rather than the paper's analysis. The sample table contains just over 450,000 distinct CDR3 sequences; only one count was recorded for 12% to 15% of them. Of the sample, around 0.48% falls within the top ten clones.

This sample was shared with a second study, whose subject was yellow fever vaccine responses in identical twins. The second investigation adds: According to the authors, in identical twins the way T cells responded to vaccination appeared partly convergent and partly personalized. Focusing on identical twins, the study followed the T cell clones that responded to the vaccine, and did so with precision.

What was sequenced was CD4+ T cells sorted from blood. Here the chain combines TRBV19 and TRBJ1-1, with 8 junctional bases fitting TRBD1. The origin of this receptor is a young woman in good health. This receptor has the CDR3 CASSTDRANTEAFF. The bases read TGTGCCAGTAGTACGGACAGGGCGAACACTGAAGCTTTCTTT.